This T cell receptor beta chain was documented in a study of Ad26.COV2.S vaccination and SARS-CoV-2 variants. The V gene's germline CDR1 is KGHSH and CDR2 LQKENI. This CDR3 comprises 16 residues. V lost 3 bases and J 0 bases, leaving 12 bases between the germline ends. Measured with immunoSEQ multiplex PCR; TCRdb has only the in-frame clones, and not every one. Of tens of thousands of clones listed, roughly 83% were seen once; the top ten hold less than 50%. This clone was observed a single time. This specimen consisted of peripheral blood, obtained after recovery from COVID-19. The chain is built from TRBV18 and TRBJ1-3; D is possibly TRBD1 (5 bases). This TCR derives from a human donor who had recovered from COVID-19. CDR3 loop: CASSPGTFNSGNTIYF. In nucleotides, the CDR3 is TGTGCCAGCTCACCTGGGACCTTCAACTCTGGAAACACCATATATTTT. Together with reference TRBV18 and TRBJ1-3, the CDR3 gives the full variable domain: NAGVMQNPRHLVRRRGQEARLRCSPMKGHSHVYWYRQLPEEGLKFMVYLQKENIIDESGMPKERFSAEFPKEGPSILRIQQVVRGDSAAYFCASSPGTFNSGNTIYFGEGSWLTVV.